This TCR beta chain is from a study of regulatory T cells in long-lasting Graves disease. This clonotype was picked up one time. The antigen is not known. A read error may be the cause here, since a much bigger clone is one base away. Noted time point: newly diagnosed GD, antithyroid drugs for less than 3 months. PBMCs provided the RNA from which the TCR library was made. As collected, the peripheral blood samples measured around 9 milliliters each and went into EDTA tubes. The study's findings and limits: Peripheral blood was the sole material, not thyroid tissue. Persistent Graves' cases showed lower TCR diversity than newly diagnosed cases.

From germline, CDR1 is MNHEY and CDR2 SMNVEV (reference sequence). The CDR3 is made up of 16 amino acids. V dropped 5 bases and J dropped 0 bases, with 14 bases sitting between them. Libraries of TCR beta came from iRepertoire HTBI primers plus Arm-PCR of CDR3 regions. MiXCR was run by TCRdb on the multiplex PCR reads, yielding one entry per CDR3 protein. Here the sample spans more than 300,000 distinct CDR3 sequences, about 14% being singletons. The sequencing used peripheral blood mononuclear cells (PBMCs), collected at new diagnosis, from a patient treated with antithyroid drugs. The receptor was derived from a female donor with Graves disease. The V and J genes are TRBV27 and TRBJ2-1, with D possibly TRBD2 on 5 matching bases. The CDR3 DNA is TGTGCCAGCAGTACGAAACTAGTGGCCTCCTACAATGAGCAGTTCTTC. This gives the protein CASSTKLVASYNEQFF.